The clone carrying this TCR beta chain has a count of ten or more. Germline assignment: CDR1 GTSNPN and CDR2 SVGIG (reference sequence). The germline V and J ends were trimmed by 4 bases and 6 bases, with 15 bases remaining between them. This CDR3 spans 13 amino acids. As originally analysed: Estimation of nucleated cell counts was performed using reference gene primer amplification. Measured with immunoSEQ multiplex PCR; TCRdb has only the in-frame clones, and not every one. Clonal size and the V and J genes are those of that table, whereas D and trimming came from the DNA. This table holds 250,000 or so clones, roughly 84% found once. The data belong to a study of blood T cell repertoires in COVID-19.

The genes are TRBV30 and TRBJ1-1; D is unclear. This sequence was found in a middle-aged woman who had recovered from COVID-19. The sample was peripheral blood. CDR3 nucleotides: TGTGCCTGGACGGACGGGAGGATGCCTGAAGCTTTCTTT. Its protein is CAWTDGRMPEAFF.